The clone carrying this T cell receptor beta chain was picked up many times. Antigen unknown. The V end lost 0 bases, the J end lost 3 bases, and 7 bases lay between the germline ends. Germline values: CDR1 MRHNA, CDR2 SNTAGT. This CDR3 is built from 14 residues. This entry belongs to a study of T cells in Graves' hyperthyroidism and ophthalmopathy. RNA transcripts were the template for amplifying TCR beta CDR3 regions. TCR CDR3 underwent first-round RT-PCR with the HTBI primer set. MiXCR, applied by TCRdb to the multiplex PCR reads, yields one record per CDR3 protein. The sample lists around 350,000 distinct CDR3 sequences; about a sixth were seen once. Findings and caveats of the study: By a 13 V-J model, ophthalmopathy was set apart from stable hyperthyroidism.

Patients were aged 18 to 65, had disease duration under 2 months, and had newly diagnosed hyperthyroidism. Clinical symptoms, serum thyroxine, TRAb, thyroid ultrasound and orbital computed tomography established diagnosis. Initially, at the first diagnosis of hyperthyroidism and before any ophthalmopathy symptoms, blood was sampled. Sequencing input: blood. The TCR comes from a woman aged 25 to 39 with Graves' hyperthyroidism that later progressed to Graves' ophthalmopathy. The chain uses TRBV6-4 and TRBJ2-3; D possibly corresponds to TRBD2 (5 bases). Written as DNA, the CDR3 is TGTGCCAGCAGTGACTCAGTAGCGACAGATACGCAGTATTTT. Amino acids: CASSDSVATDTQYF.